The present T cell receptor beta chain was sequenced within a study of CD8 T cells in Susac syndrome. This clonotype was picked up a small number of times. V lost 1 base and J 5 bases, leaving 6 bases between the germline ends. The germline CDR1 and CDR2 sequences are MGHDK and SYGVNS. The CDR3 contains 12 residues. With random hexamers, reverse transcription was performed on 0.5 to 1 ug of RNA. Coverage of TCR beta CDR3 amplification by immunoSEQ multiplex PCR extended to 54 Vbeta and 13 Jbeta. One entry per CDR3 protein, called by TCRdb with MiXCR from the immunoSEQ multiplex PCR reads. The profile shows about 120,000 distinct CDR3 sequences, about nine tenths of them singletons. While serving as controls, healthy donors were matched for age and sex.

The clonotype originates from a human donor in good health. The rearrangement links TRBV25-1 to TRBJ2-7; no clear D. The specimen sequenced was CD4+ T cells from PBMCs. In DNA, the CDR3 is TGTGCCAGCAGTGAATCGAAGAACGAGCAGTACTTC. Its translation is CASSESKNEQYF.